The 28 T cell receptor beta chains given below trace back to one sample, sequenced in a study of T cells in tuberculosis (dated by TCRdb to between 2017 and 2018). The library was generated by the immunoSEQ multiplex PCR assay. TCRdb mirrors the immuneACCESS table, restricted to in-frame sequences. Some clones are absent from its copies; in checked studies, under half trace to an unresolved V gene, and the reason for the others is unknown. This sample gives about 34,000 clones in total; approximately 91% of them show up just once. The ten top clones hold about 2.2% of the sample. Source material: PBMCs. These receptors originate from a donor aged 10-30 years with latent tuberculosis or without tuberculosis infection.

The chain is built from TRBV28 and TRBJ2-5, with a weak D call TRBD2 (6 bases). The CDR3 length is 15 residues. Germline CDR1 MDHEN, CDR2 SYDVKM. V was cut by 6 bases and J by 4 bases, with 18 bases left in between. As DNA, the CDR3 is TGTGCCAGCAGCCCAGCCTCGCGGGGTATAGAGACCCAGTACTTC. Translating gives CASSPASRGIETQYF.

The chain couples TRBV19 to TRBJ1-1; tentatively, D is TRBD1 (5 bases). The V gene lost 6 bases and the J gene lost 6 bases, with 17 bases spanning the gap. The CDR3 runs 14 residues. Germline CDR1 and CDR2: LNHDA and SQIVND (reference sequence). Written as DNA, the CDR3 is TGTGCCAGTAGATACCGGGGGGGGAAGGCTGAAGCTTTCTTT. Protein product: CASRYRGGKAEAFF. The full variable domain, in which reference TRBV19 and TRBJ1-1 provide the parts outside the CDR3, is DGGITQSPKYLFRKEGQNVTLSCEQNLNHDAMYWYRQDPGQGLRLIYYSQIVNDFQKGDIAEGYSVSREKKESFPLTVTSAQKNPTAFYLCASRYRGGKAEAFFGQGTRLTVV.

The chain recombines TRBV4-1 with TRBJ1-3, with TRBD1 matching over 9 bases. The germline gives CDR1 MGHRA, CDR2 YSYEKL. The CDR3 covers 19 residues. Unmatched junction bases numbered 14, after V lost 1 base and J lost 4 bases. The CDR3 region is CASSQVGTGSDLIGNTIYF. CDR3 nucleotides: TGCGCCAGCAGCCAAGTGGGGACAGGGTCTGATTTAATCGGAAACACCATATATTTT.

The chain links TRBV28 to TRBJ1-2; D possibly corresponds to TRBD1 (5 bases). The V end lost 11 bases, the J end lost 3 bases, and 10 bases lay between the germline ends. The CDR3 runs to 11 residues. Germline CDR1 reads MDHEN; CDR2 reads SYDVKM. CDR3 sequence: CAVDIYYGYTF. DNA of the CDR3: TGTGCCGTGGACATTTACTATGGCTACACCTTC.

The genes are TRBV6-1 and TRBJ2-7; 9 nucleotides line up with TRBD1. The J segment lost 6 bases and the V segment lost 1 base, leaving 10 bases of the junction unmatched. Germline V gene data show CDR1 as MNHNS and CDR2 as SASEGT. The CDR3 has 16 amino acids. The CDR3 DNA is TGTGCCAGCAGTGAAGAAGTAGGGGGACAGGGAACCGAGCAGTACTTC. Its protein is CASSEEVGGQGTEQYF.

V is TRBV20-1 and J is TRBJ2-7; D remains ambiguous. This CDR3 region has 10 residues. V was shortened by 4 bases and J by 9 bases, with 10 bases between the two germline ends. CDR1 and CDR2 (germline): DFQATT, SNEGSKA (reference sequence). The CDR3 bases are TGCAGTGCTACGGTCGCTGTGCAGTACTTC. This codes for CSATVAVQYF.

The chain uses TRBV5-1 and TRBJ1-3; D uncertain. CDR3 length: 17 amino acids. V lost 0 bases and J 2 bases, leaving 15 bases between the germline ends. The germline V gene has CDR1 SGHRS and CDR2 YFSETQ. The CDR3 bases are TGCGCCAGCAGCTTGGCCACGGGGAGGGTTGCTGGAAACACCATATATTTT. Translation gives CASSLATGRVAGNTIYF. The full variable domain, completed using reference TRBV5-1 and TRBJ1-3, is KAGVTQTPRYLIKTRGQQVTLSCSPISGHRSVSWYQQTPGQGLQFLFEYFSETQRNKGNFPGRFSGRQFSNSRSEMNVSTLELGDSALYLCASSLATGRVAGNTIYFGEGSWLTVV.

J is TRBJ1-5 and V is TRBV30, with 7 bases aligning to TRBD1. Germline loops: CDR1 GTSNPN, CDR2 SVGIG (reference sequence). This CDR3 region has 14 residues. V gave up 1 base and J gave up 6 bases; unmatched junction bases: 6. This chain's CDR3 is CAWSGRQGAQPQHF. DNA of the CDR3: TGTGCCTGGAGTGGTAGACAGGGCGCTCAGCCCCAGCATTTT.

The genes are TRBV30 and TRBJ2-1, with 10 nucleotides matching TRBD2. The J segment lost 7 bases and the V segment lost 8 bases, leaving 8 bases of the junction unmatched. The CDR3 spans 13 residues. CDR1 and CDR2 from the germline V gene are GTSNPN and SVGIG (reference sequence). The CDR3 coding sequence is TGTGCCAGTACCGGGACTAGCGTAAATGAGCAGTTCTTC. Amino acids: CASTGTSVNEQFF.

V is TRBV13 and J is TRBJ2-3; D uncertain. The V end was cut by 0 bases, the J end by 6 bases, with 7 bases between. The CDR3 is 13 residues long. CDR1 PRHDT and CDR2 FYEKMQ come from the germline V gene (reference sequence). In nucleotides, the CDR3 is TGTGCCAGCAGCTTAGGCCTTCGGGATACGCAGTATTTT. Its translation is CASSLGLRDTQYF.

The J gene is TRBJ2-1, the V gene TRBV7-3; 9 bases line up with TRBD1. CDR1 and CDR2 (germline): SGHTA, FQGTGA. The J segment lost 7 bases and the V segment lost 1 base, leaving 5 bases of the junction unmatched. The CDR3 covers 15 residues. The DNA of the CDR3 is TGTGCCAGCAGCTTAATGGGACAGGGTGGAAATGAGCAGTTCTTC. Translated: CASSLMGQGGNEQFF.

The chain joins TRBV5-1 to TRBJ1-1, with TRBD1 matching 7 bases. The germline CDR1 and CDR2 sequences are SGHRS and YFSETQ. Trimming at V came to 3 bases and at J to 6 bases, leaving 2 bases not matched to a gene. The CDR3 has 12 residues. The CDR3 loop reads CASSSTGSEAFF. The CDR3 coding sequence is TGCGCCAGCAGCTCGACAGGGTCTGAAGCTTTCTTT.

The chain combines TRBV27 with TRBJ2-7, with D possibly TRBD1 on 6 matching bases. Germline V CDR1 and CDR2: MNHEY, SMNVEV (reference sequence). The CDR3 spans 13 residues. Trimming shortened V by 11 bases and J by 3 bases, and 17 bases separated the two germline ends. The CDR3 region has the DNA TGTGCCGCAGGGGAGCCGTCATTCTACGAGCAGTACTTC. This encodes CAAGEPSFYEQYF.

V is TRBV19 and J is TRBJ1-2, with D maybe TRBD1 (6 bases). Germline V gene data show CDR1 as LNHDA and CDR2 as SQIVND (reference sequence). This CDR3 is 13 amino acids long. V shed 7 bases and J shed 1 base, with 10 bases lying between them. The CDR3 is CASKKGGNYGYTF. The CDR3 coding sequence is TGTGCCAGTAAGAAAGGGGGTAACTATGGCTACACCTTC.

The chain couples TRBV30 to TRBJ1-2; D unclear. This CDR3 has 13 amino acids. Germline values: CDR1 GTSNPN, CDR2 SVGIG (reference sequence). The V gene lost 8 bases and the J gene lost 1 base, with 14 bases spanning the gap. CDR3 sequence: CATDGRGNYGYTF. The CDR3, as DNA: TGTGCCACCGACGGCCGGGGTAACTATGGCTACACCTTC.

The V gene is TRBV9, the J gene TRBJ2-5; 7 nucleotides line up with TRBD1. Germline V gene data show CDR1 as SGDLS and CDR2 as YYNGEE. The CDR3 has 14 amino acids. The junction had 4 bases not matched to a gene; V was cut back by 3 bases and J by 2 bases. In nucleotides, the CDR3 is TGTGCCAGCAGCGAAACAGGGGCACAAGAGACCCAGTACTTC. It yields the protein CASSETGAQETQYF.

This clone was recorded only once. The chain combines TRBV5-1 with TRBJ2-1, with 7 positions matching TRBD1. This CDR3 region has 15 residues. V shed 1 base and J 7 bases; nucleotides not matched to a gene: 8. Germline V gene data show CDR1 as SGHRS and CDR2 as YFSETQ. The CDR3 spells CASSLHDRESNEQFF. The CDR3 nucleotides read TGCGCCAGCAGCTTGCATGACAGGGAGTCGAATGAGCAGTTCTTC.

The chain uses TRBV19 and TRBJ2-3; a possible D gene is TRBD1 (5 bases). Trimming took 10 bases from V and 2 from J, leaving 13 bases between them. The CDR3 is made up of 13 amino acids. The V gene's germline CDR1 is LNHDA and CDR2 SQIVND (reference sequence). The chain's CDR3 is CATTQENTDTQYF. The CDR3 region has the DNA TGTGCCACCACACAGGAGAACACAGATACGCAGTATTTT.

The chain is built from TRBV11-2 and TRBJ2-1; 12 positions match TRBD2. The V gene's germline CDR1 is SGHAT and CDR2 FQNNGV. The V gene end was trimmed by 3 bases and the J gene end by 4 bases; junction bases not matched to a gene: 10. This CDR3 has 18 amino acids. The CDR3 protein is CASSFFPSGRDPYNEQFF. The CDR3 DNA reads TGTGCCAGCAGCTTCTTCCCTAGCGGGAGGGATCCTTACAATGAGCAGTTCTTC. The full variable domain, in which reference TRBV11-2 and TRBJ2-1 provide the parts outside the CDR3, is EAGVAQSPRYKIIEKRQSVAFWCNPISGHATLYWYQQILGQGPKLLIQFQNNGVVDDSQLPKDRFSAERLKGVDSTLKIQPAKLEDSAVYLCASSFFPSGRDPYNEQFFGPGTRLTVL.

The gene calls are TRBV30 and TRBJ2-6; no clear D. Trimming stripped 8 bases from V and 0 bases from J, with 8 bases between. CDR3 length: 13 residues. Germline loops: CDR1 GTSNPN, CDR2 SVGIG (reference sequence). CDR3 nucleotides: TGTGCCCATGGCGGCTCTGGGGCCAACGTCCTGACTTTC. It specifies CAHGGSGANVLTF. The full variable domain, rest sourced from reference TRBV30 and TRBJ2-6, is SQTIHQWPATLVQPVGSPLSLECTVEGTSNPNLYWYRQAAGRGLQLLFYSVGIGQISSEVPQNLSASRPQDRQFILSSKKLLLSDSGFYLCAHGGSGANVLTFGAGSRLTVL.

The chain combines TRBV5-1 with TRBJ2-2; the D gene is possibly TRBD1 (5 bases). The CDR3 has 15 amino acids. The germline V gene has CDR1 SGHRS and CDR2 YFSETQ. V was pared by 1 base and J by 7 bases, with 14 bases between. CDR3 sequence reads: CASSLTDSLSGELFF. The CDR3 DNA sequence: TGCGCCAGCAGCTTGACCGACAGTCTCAGCGGGGAGCTGTTTTTT.

The chain employs TRBV7-6 and TRBJ2-2, with a weak D call TRBD2 (7 bases). The CDR3 loop spans 17 amino acids. Germline CDR1 reads SGHVS; CDR2 reads FNYEAQ. With 4 bases removed from V and 6 bases from J, the gap between germline ends came to 21 bases. CDR3 sequence reads: CASSSNPGGQPAGELFF. CDR3 nucleotides: TGTGCCAGCAGCTCAAACCCCGGGGGGCAGCCAGCCGGGGAGCTGTTTTTT.

The chain is built from TRBV5-1 and TRBJ2-7; 7 bases match TRBD2. This CDR3 has 15 residues. Germline trimming cut 4 bases from V and 0 bases from J; bases unmatched to any gene: 7. Germline CDR1 is SGHRS and CDR2 is YFSETQ. The chain's CDR3 is CASSLGGSGSYEQYF. The CDR3, as DNA: TGCGCCAGCAGCCTGGGAGGGTCTGGCTCCTACGAGCAGTACTTC.

V usage is TRBV9 and J usage is TRBJ1-6, with 8 bases matching TRBD1. The CDR3 totals 14 residues. The germline V gene encodes CDR1 SGDLS and CDR2 YYNGEE. The V segment lost 0 bases and the J segment 10 bases; nucleotides outside the gene matches: 3. CDR3 coding DNA: TGTGCCAGCAGCGTAGGACAGGGGAACTCACCCCTCCACTTT. As protein: CASSVGQGNSPLHF.

The gene calls are TRBV28 and TRBJ2-5; the D is unclear. The DNA end is a closer match to TRBJ2-7, so the J assignment may be wrong. Germline V gene sequence: CDR1 MDHEN, CDR2 SYDVKM. The CDR3 loop spans 14 amino acids. CDR3 nucleotides: TGTGCCAGCAGTTTCGAGGTAGGCTCCTACGAGCAGTACTTC. Translated, it gives CASSFEVGSYEQYF.

The V and J genes are TRBV19 and TRBJ2-7, with D possibly matching TRBD2 (6 bases). This CDR3 has 15 amino acids. Deletions cut 0 bases from V and 4 bases from J, with 13 bases between. Germline values: CDR1 LNHDA, CDR2 SQIVND (reference sequence). The CDR3 is CASSIDSSGPYEQYF. CDR3 coding DNA: TGTGCCAGTAGTATAGATTCGAGCGGGCCATACGAGCAGTACTTC.

The chain recombines TRBV5-6 with TRBJ2-7; maybe TRBD1 (6 bases). Deletions cut 0 bases from V and 8 bases from J, with 12 bases between. The CDR3 length is 13 residues. The germline V gene encodes CDR1 SGHDT and CDR2 YYEEEE. This CDR3 is CASSLVGTSKQYF. The DNA of the CDR3 is TGTGCCAGCAGCTTGGTCGGGACATCCAAGCAGTACTTC. The full variable domain, rest sourced from reference TRBV5-6 and TRBJ2-7, is DAGVTQSPTHLIKTRGQQVTLRCSPKSGHDTVSWYQQALGQGPQFIFQYYEEEERQRGNFPDRFSGHQFPNYSSELNVNALLLGDSALYLCASSLVGTSKQYFGPGTRLTVT.

This clone was seen just once. The chain recombines TRBV13 with TRBJ2-7; tentatively, D is TRBD2 (5 bases). There are 14 residues in the CDR3. The germline V gene encodes CDR1 PRHDT and CDR2 FYEKMQ (reference sequence). V dropped 5 bases and J dropped 0 bases, with 11 bases sitting between them. CDR3: CASSRKGSSYEQYF. DNA for the CDR3: TGTGCCAGCAGCCGCAAAGGGAGCTCCTACGAGCAGTACTTC.